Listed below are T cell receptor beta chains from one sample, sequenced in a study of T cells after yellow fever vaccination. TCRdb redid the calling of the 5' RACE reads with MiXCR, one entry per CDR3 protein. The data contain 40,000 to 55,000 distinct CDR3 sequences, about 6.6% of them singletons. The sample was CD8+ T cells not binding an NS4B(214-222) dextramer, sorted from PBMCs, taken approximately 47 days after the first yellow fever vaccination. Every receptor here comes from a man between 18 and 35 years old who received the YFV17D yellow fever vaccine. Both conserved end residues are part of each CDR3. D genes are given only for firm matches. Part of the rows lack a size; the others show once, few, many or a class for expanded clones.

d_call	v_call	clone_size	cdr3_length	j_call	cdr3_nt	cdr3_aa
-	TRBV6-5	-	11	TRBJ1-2	TGTGCCAGCAGTTTTGAAAATGGCTACACCTTC	CASSFENGYTF
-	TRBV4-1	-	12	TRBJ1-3	TGCGCCAGCAGCCAAGAGGGGAACCCCATATATTTT	CASSQEGNPIYF
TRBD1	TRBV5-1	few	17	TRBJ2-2	TGCGCCAGCAGCTTGTTTCCGGGACAGAAGAACACCGGGGAGCTGTTTTTT	CASSLFPGQKNTGELFF
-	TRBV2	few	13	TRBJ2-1	TGTGCCAGCCCCGCGGAGGGTTACAATGAGCAGTTCTTC	CASPAEGYNEQFF
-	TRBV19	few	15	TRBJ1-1	TGTGCCAGTAGGACCCCTTGGAGGAAGGACACTGAAGCTTTCTTT	CASRTPWRKDTEAFF
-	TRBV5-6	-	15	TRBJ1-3	TGTGCCAGCAGCTTGGGTACGGACACACAAAACACCATATATTTT	CASSLGTDTQNTIYF
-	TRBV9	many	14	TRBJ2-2	TGTGCCAGCAGCGTAGGGGGGGAAATTCGGGAGCTGTTTTTT	CASSVGGEIRELFF
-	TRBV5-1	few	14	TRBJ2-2	TGCGCCAGTCGCTTTTCCTCGAACACCGGGGAGCTGTTTTTT	CASRFSSNTGELFF
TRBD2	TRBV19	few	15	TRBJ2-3	TGTGCCAGTAGGTCCGGGACTAGGTCCACAGATACGCAGTATTTT	CASRSGTRSTDTQYF
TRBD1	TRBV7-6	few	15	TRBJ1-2	TGTGCCAGCAGCTTAATGCAGGGGGCTGGGGATGGCTACACCTTC	CASSLMQGAGDGYTF
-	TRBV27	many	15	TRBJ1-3	TGTGCCAGCAGTTTACAGGGATTATCTGGAAACACCATATATTTT	CASSLQGLSGNTIYF
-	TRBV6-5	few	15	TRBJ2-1	TGTGCCAGCAGTTACTCGATGGCAGGGGAGGTTGAGCAGTTCTTC	CASSYSMAGEVEQFF
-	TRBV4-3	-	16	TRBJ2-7	TGCGCCAGCAGCCAAGATATCGGCCACAGCTCCTACGAGCAGTACTTC	CASSQDIGHSSYEQYF
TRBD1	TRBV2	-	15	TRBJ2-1	TGTGCCAGCAGTGAAAGGGACAGGGGTATAGATGAGCAGTTCTTC	CASSERDRGIDEQFF
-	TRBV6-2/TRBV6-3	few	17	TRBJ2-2	TGTGCCAGCAGTTACTCTTTCCCGGAACCGAACACCGGGGAGCTGTTTTTT	CASSYSFPEPNTGELFF
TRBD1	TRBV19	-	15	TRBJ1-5	TGTGCCAGTAGTATTAGGTACAGGGGGAATCAGCCCCAGCATTTT	CASSIRYRGNQPQHF
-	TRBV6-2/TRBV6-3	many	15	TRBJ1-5	TGTGCCAGCACCTCATCCCTGAGGGGATACCAGCCCCAGCATTTT	CASTSSLRGYQPQHF
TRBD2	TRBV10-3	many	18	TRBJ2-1	TGTGCCATCAGTGAGTCTCCGGGTACTAGCGGGGGGCACAATGAGCAGTTCTTC	CAISESPGTSGGHNEQFF
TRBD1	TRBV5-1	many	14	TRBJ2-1	TGCGCCAGCAGACTGACAGGGCCAGGGAATGAGCAGTTCTTC	CASRLTGPGNEQFF
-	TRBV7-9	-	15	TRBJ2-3	TGTGCCAGCAGCTCGTCGGGACTCCCGGAGGATACGCAGTATTTT	CASSSSGLPEDTQYF
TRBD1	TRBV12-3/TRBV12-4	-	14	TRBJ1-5	TGTGCCAGCAGATTGGGACAGAAAAATCAGCCCCAGCATTTT	CASRLGQKNQPQHF
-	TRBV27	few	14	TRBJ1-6	TGTGCCAGCAGTTTAGTCGCAGGGCATTCACCCCTCCACTTT	CASSLVAGHSPLHF
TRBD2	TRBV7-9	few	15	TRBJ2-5	TGTGCCAGCACCTACTTGGGTGGGGGGGAAGAGACCCAGTACTTC	CASTYLGGGEETQYF
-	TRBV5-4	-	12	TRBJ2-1	TGTGCCAGCAGCGGAACTAGGCCATTCGAGTTCTTC	CASSGTRPFEFF
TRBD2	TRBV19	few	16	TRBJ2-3	TGTGCCAGTAGTAAAGGACTAGCGGGGACCACAGATACGCAGTATTTT	CASSKGLAGTTDTQYF
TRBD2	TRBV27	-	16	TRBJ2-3	TGTGCCAGCAGTAGGGGACTAGCGGGGATGGGAAATACGCAGTATTTT	CASSRGLAGMGNTQYF
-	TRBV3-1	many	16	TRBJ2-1	TGTGCCAGCAGCCAAGAAGTAGGGTTCCTCGGTAATGAGCAGTTCTTC	CASSQEVGFLGNEQFF
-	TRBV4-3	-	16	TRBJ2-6	TGCGCCAGCAGCCAAGTTCGGGCGTCTGGGGCCAACGTCCTGACTTTC	CASSQVRASGANVLTF
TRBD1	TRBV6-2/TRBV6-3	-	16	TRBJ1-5	TGTGCCAGCTCATGGAGGACAGGGGGTCGGTATCAGCCCCAGCATTTT	CASSWRTGGRYQPQHF
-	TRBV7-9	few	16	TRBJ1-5	TGTGCCAGCAGCCGGGGGGAGGGGGAGTGGGATCAGCCCCAGCATTTT	CASSRGEGEWDQPQHF
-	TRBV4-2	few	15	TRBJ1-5	TGTGCCAGCAGCCAAGACGAGGGTAGCAATCAGCCCCAGCATTTT	CASSQDEGSNQPQHF
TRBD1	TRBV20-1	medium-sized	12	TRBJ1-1	TGCAGTGCTTGGACAGGGAACACTGAAGCTTTCTTT	CSAWTGNTEAFF
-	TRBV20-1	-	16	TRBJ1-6	TGCAGTGCTAGAGACGAAGGCAGGGCAAATAATTCACCCCTCCACTTT	CSARDEGRANNSPLHF
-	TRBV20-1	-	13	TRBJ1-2	TGCAGTGCTAGAGATCCTTCAGTCTATGGCTACACCTTC	CSARDPSVYGYTF
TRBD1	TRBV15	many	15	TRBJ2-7	TGTGCCACCAGCAGAGGACAGGGGCGGACCTACGAGCAGTACTTC	CATSRGQGRTYEQYF